The 5 T cell receptor beta chains presented below share a single source sample, sequenced in a study of cytomegalovirus exposure and HLA in healthy donors (dated by TCRdb to the late 2010s). The receptor library was made with the immunoSEQ multiplex PCR assay. A mixture of 60 forward primers for TCR Vbeta segments and 13 reverse primers for TCR Jbeta segments was used in the multiplex PCR. TCRdb stores this immuneACCESS table with in-frame sequences only. Part of the clones is absent; in the studies checked, under half of the shortfall reflects unresolved V genes, and no reason is known for the rest. This sample has almost 95,000 clones in its table, and around 69% of those were observed once. 3.9% of the sample comes from the top ten. Material for sequencing was PBMCs. All receptors derive from a man aged 25-45 years in good health and CMV-seronegative.

This chain uses TRBV5-1 with TRBJ2-1, with TRBD1 matching over 9 bases. Germline trimming cut 4 bases from V and 4 bases from J; bases unmatched to any gene: 6. Germline V gene data show CDR1 as SGHRS and CDR2 as YFSETQ. This CDR3 has 15 amino acids. The CDR3 loop reads CASSRRTGEYNEQFF. The CDR3 DNA reads as TGCGCCAGCAGCCGGAGGACAGGGGAATACAATGAGCAGTTCTTC.

This rearrangement joins TRBV12-5 to TRBJ2-3, with unresolved D. The ends were cut back, 2 bases at V and 1 base at J, with 10 bases in the middle. Germline-derived CDR1 and CDR2 are LGHNT and FRNRAP. This CDR3 region has 15 residues. CDR3 sequence reads: CASGLSEVRTDTQYF. DNA for the CDR3: TGTGCTAGTGGTTTGTCAGAGGTCCGCACAGATACGCAGTATTTT.

This sequence joins TRBV10-3 and TRBJ2-1; 8 nucleotides line up with TRBD2. CDR3 size: 14 residues. Germline V gives CDR1 ENHRY, CDR2 SYGVKD. With V trimmed by 2 bases and J by 4 bases, 1 base remained unmatched. The DNA for the CDR3 is TGTGCCATCAGTGAGCCTAGCGGGTACAATGAGCAGTTCTTC. Its protein product is CAISEPSGYNEQFF.

The chain couples TRBV5-1 to TRBJ2-3, with TRBD1 identical over 8 bases. The germline V gene encodes CDR1 SGHRS and CDR2 YFSETQ. V lost 2 bases to trimming and J lost 2 bases; unmatched junction nucleotides: 4. The CDR3 has 15 amino acids. The CDR3, as DNA: TGCGCCAGCAGCTTTGGGGGACAGGCCACAGATACGCAGTATTTT. As protein: CASSFGGQATDTQYF.

The V gene is TRBV4-3, the J gene TRBJ2-1, with 8 positions matching TRBD2. With V trimmed by 1 base and J by 6 bases, 5 bases remained unmatched. The CDR3 spans 15 residues. Germline CDR1 and CDR2: LGHNA and YSLEER. DNA of the CDR3: TGCGCCAGCAGCCAAGCGGGGGGGCGGCTCAATGAGCAGTTCTTC. Its translation: CASSQAGGRLNEQFF.